These T cell receptor beta chains were read from a single sample in a study of Ad26.COV2.S vaccination and SARS-CoV-2 variants. The repertoire was sequenced with immunoSEQ multiplex PCR; TCRdb's copy has only in-frame clones and lacks some. Of around 340,000 clones detected, 75% to 90% appear once; the ten largest clones hold over 8.5%. The sequencing used peripheral blood, collected in a trial of Ad26.COV2.S vaccine versus placebo. These receptors were taken from a person between 18 and 65 years old who received the Ad26.COV2.S COVID-19 vaccine or a placebo. Each CDR3 is given with its conserved first and last residue. D genes are given only for firm matches. Clone size is stated in some rows and not others, as once, few, many or a class when expanded.

J gene: TRBJ1-1; D gene: TRBD1; clone size: once; V gene: TRBV28; CDR3 length: 12; CDR3 DNA: TGTGCCACCAAAACAGGGGGCACTGAAGCTTTCTTT; CDR3 protein: CATKTGGTEAFF
J gene: TRBJ1-1; D gene: -; clone size: -; V gene: TRBV3-1/TRBV3-2; CDR3 length: 13; CDR3 DNA: TGTGCCAGCAGCCAAGGACGGGGTACTGAAGCTTTCTTT; CDR3 protein: CASSQGRGTEAFF
J gene: TRBJ2-1; D gene: -; clone size: -; V gene: TRBV28; CDR3 length: 13; CDR3 DNA: TGTGCCGCGGTAGGGGACGGCTACAATGAGCAGTTCTTC; CDR3 protein: CAAVGDGYNEQFF
J gene: TRBJ2-3; D gene: -; clone size: -; V gene: TRBV5-1; CDR3 length: 15; CDR3 DNA: TGCGCCAGCAGCCCCCAACGGACAGGCACAGATACGCAGTATTTT; CDR3 protein: CASSPQRTGTDTQYF
J gene: TRBJ1-4; D gene: -; clone size: -; V gene: TRBV5-1; CDR3 length: 15; CDR3 DNA: TGCGCCAGCAGCTTGCTCGGGCGCGGAAATGAAAAACTGTTTTTT; CDR3 protein: CASSLLGRGNEKLFF
J gene: TRBJ1-6; D gene: -; clone size: -; V gene: TRBV3-1/TRBV3-2; CDR3 length: 17; CDR3 DNA: TGTGCCAGCAGCCCATTTGGTACCAGCTCCTATAATTCACCCCTCCACTTT; CDR3 protein: CASSPFGTSSYNSPLHF
J gene: TRBJ2-5; D gene: TRBD2; clone size: -; V gene: TRBV13; CDR3 length: 18; CDR3 DNA: TGTGCCAGCAGCTCCCGGACTAGCGGGGGGCGGTACCAAGAGACCCAGTACTTC; CDR3 protein: CASSSRTSGGRYQETQYF
J gene: TRBJ1-3; D gene: -; clone size: few; V gene: TRBV10-2; CDR3 length: 13; CDR3 DNA: TGCGCCAGCAGTGAGTGGCAGGGGAACACCATATATTTT; CDR3 protein: CASSEWQGNTIYF
J gene: TRBJ2-5; D gene: -; clone size: -; V gene: TRBV5-1; CDR3 length: 15; CDR3 DNA: TGCGCCAGCAGCTTGGCCGGCAGGGCCCAAGAGACCCAGTACTTC; CDR3 protein: CASSLAGRAQETQYF
J gene: TRBJ2-1; D gene: -; clone size: -; V gene: TRBV10-3; CDR3 length: 12; CDR3 DNA: TGTGCCATCAGTGAGTCGCGGAATGAGCAGTTCTTC; CDR3 protein: CAISESRNEQFF